This T cell receptor (beta chain) was identified in a study of T cell repertoires in cytomegalovirus infection. Findings of the study overall: Predominance within the ex vivo response was attributable to HLA-C-restricted CMV-specific TCR beta clonotypes.

Each CDR3 protein gets one entry after TCRdb re-called the reads with MiXCR. Of about 400,000 distinct CDR3 sequences listed, 15% to 20% are singletons. As to this clonotype: Its antigen remains unknown.

The V end was cut by 5 bases, the J end by 1 base, with 11 bases between. The CDR3 totals 15 residues. CDR1 SGHAT and CDR2 FQNNGV come from the germline V gene. The clonotype comes from a human donor in good health (CMV status not recorded). Some clones in this sample may be carry-over from other donors' samples. Sequenced material: PBMCs. This chain links TRBV11-2 with TRBJ2-2; no firm D call. The DNA for the CDR3 is TGTGCCAGCAGCCTCCTCAGGCTGAACACCGGGGAGCTGTTTTTT. Its protein is CASSLLRLNTGELFF.